This is a list of T cell receptor beta chains from one sample in a study of regulatory T cells. Profiling relied on immunoSEQ multiplex PCR, and the TCRdb table lists in-frame clones only, not all of them. The table includes around 15,000 clones, around 80% detected once. The sequenced sample was conventional CD4+ T cells sorted from blood. These receptors came from a person between 30 and 45 years old with CD3G deficiency. CDR3s leave out the opening cysteine and the closing phenylalanine or tryptophan. Where a row states a size, it is once, few, many or the class of an expanded clone; other rows omit it.

v_call	j_call	clone_size	cdr3_aa
TRBV19	TRBJ2-6	-	ASSPRTGTGANVLT
TRBV10-3	TRBJ2-1	-	AISSGGNEQF
TRBV7-2	TRBJ2-7	-	ASSFNPGQGSEQY
TRBV27	TRBJ1-1	-	ASSLSGVGTEAF
TRBV28	TRBJ1-6	-	ASSSLGSGTPLH
TRBV5-1	TRBJ1-1	-	ASSPGGLDTEAF
TRBV19	TRBJ1-5	-	ASNPRIVGTGYNQPQH
TRBV28	TRBJ1-6	-	ASSSYRENSPLH
TRBV11-2	TRBJ2-7	few	ASSADINSYEQY
TRBV9	-	-	ASSVGLAGAEQY
TRBV11-2	TRBJ1-6	-	ASSLEGQPNSPLH
TRBV18	TRBJ2-7	-	ASSPGSPYEQY
TRBV7-9	TRBJ2-3	-	ASSSASVFTDTQY
TRBV28	TRBJ2-7	-	ASSSRVRGLYEQY
TRBV18	TRBJ1-1	-	ASSDQGAASEAF
TRBV28	TRBJ1-1	few	ASSSPNEGARTEAF